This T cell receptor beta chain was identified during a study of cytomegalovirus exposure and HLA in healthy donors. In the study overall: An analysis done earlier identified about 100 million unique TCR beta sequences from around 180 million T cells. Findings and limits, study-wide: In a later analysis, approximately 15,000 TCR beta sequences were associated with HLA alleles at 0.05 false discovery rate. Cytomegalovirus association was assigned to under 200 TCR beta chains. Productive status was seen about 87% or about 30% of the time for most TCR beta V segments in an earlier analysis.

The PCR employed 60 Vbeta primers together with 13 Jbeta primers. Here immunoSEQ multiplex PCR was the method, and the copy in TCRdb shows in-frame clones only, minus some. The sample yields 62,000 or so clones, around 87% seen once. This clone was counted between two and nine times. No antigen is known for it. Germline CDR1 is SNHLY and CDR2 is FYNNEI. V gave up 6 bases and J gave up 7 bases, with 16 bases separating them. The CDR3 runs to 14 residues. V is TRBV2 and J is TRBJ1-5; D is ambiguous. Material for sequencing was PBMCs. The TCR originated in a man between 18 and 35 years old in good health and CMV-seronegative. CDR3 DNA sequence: TGTGCCAGCAGGAAGACAACTTTAATACAGCCCCAGCATTTT. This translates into CASRKTTLIQPQHF. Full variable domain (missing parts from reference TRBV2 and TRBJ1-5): EPEVTQTPSHQVTQMGQEVILRCVPISNHLYFYWYRQILGQKVEFLVSFYNNEISEKSEIFDDQFSVERPDGSNFTLKIRSTKLEDSAMYFCASRKTTLIQPQHFGDGTRLSIL.